This T cell receptor (beta chain) was found in a study of blood T cells in healthy people across ages. Study-level results: Donor CMV status, an unknown factor, possibly confounded changes in expanded clonotypes. Fewer expanded clones and more diversity marked long-lived versus aged donors.

The CDR3 is 12 residues long. The germline V gene has CDR1 SQVTM and CDR2 ANQGSEA. With respect to this clonotype: The antigen is undetermined. At one boundary the junction diverges from the germline segment, which might be a read error.

It was with a sample-barcoded 5' primer and a J-beta primer mix that a second PCR of roughly 7 to 12 cycles was run. TCRdb passed the 5' RACE reads through MiXCR, listing each CDR3 protein once. The repertoire includes 1.8 million or so distinct CDR3 sequences, 30% to 40% of them detected once, and under 25% sits in the top ten. This TCR was sampled from a human donor in good health. The chain couples TRBV29-1 to TRBJ2-4; a weak D match, TRBD1 (6 bases). Input material: blood. The CDR3 sequence: CSVGTEKNIQHF. The CDR3 DNA reads as TGCAGCGTTGGGACAGAGAAAAACATTCAGCACTTC.